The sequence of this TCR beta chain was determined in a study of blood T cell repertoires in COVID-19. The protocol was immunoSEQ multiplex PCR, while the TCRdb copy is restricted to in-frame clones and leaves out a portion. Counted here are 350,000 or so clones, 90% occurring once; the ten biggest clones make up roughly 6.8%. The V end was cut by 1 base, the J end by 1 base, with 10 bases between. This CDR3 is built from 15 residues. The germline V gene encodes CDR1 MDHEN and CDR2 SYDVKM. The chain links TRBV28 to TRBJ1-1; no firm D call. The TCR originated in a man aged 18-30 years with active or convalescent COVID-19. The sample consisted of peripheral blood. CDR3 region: CASSLLSRKNTEAFF. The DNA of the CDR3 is TGTGCCAGCAGTTTATTAAGCCGTAAGAACACTGAAGCTTTCTTT.